The 8 T cell receptor beta chains given below trace back to one sample, sequenced in a study of sequential checkpoint blockade in melanoma. Documented treatment: randomized to nivolumab then ipilimumab (arm A) or the reverse (arm B). The assay was immunoSEQ multiplex PCR, and TCRdb's table has in-frame clones only and misses some. Here the sample spans more than 5,500 clones, 22% being singletons. The material was tumor tissue (inferred from file names), obtained from a patient given nivolumab and ipilimumab in sequence. All receptors derive from a human donor with melanoma.

This clone was detected a few times. The chain is built from TRBV28 and TRBJ2-7, with TRBD2 matching over 7 bases. The J segment lost 4 bases and the V segment lost 5 bases, leaving 11 bases of the junction unmatched. The CDR3 covers 15 residues. Germline loops: CDR1 MDHEN, CDR2 SYDVKM. The CDR3 is CASSPRASGIYEQYF. CDR3 DNA: TGTGCCAGCAGTCCCCGGGCTAGCGGAATTTACGAGCAGTACTTC.

This chain uses TRBV18 with TRBJ1-2; TRBD1 matches at 10 bases. CDR1 is KGHSH, CDR2 LQKENI, per germline. V was pared by 1 base and J by 11 bases, with 7 bases of the junction left unmatched. This CDR3 spans 14 amino acids. CDR3 DNA: TGTGCCAGCTCACCACTGACAGGGGGCGAATTATACACCTTC. As protein: CASSPLTGGELYTF.

This clone showed up just a few times. The chain is built from TRBV6-8 and TRBJ2-5; the D is unclear. The length of the CDR3 is 15 residues. V dropped 6 bases and J dropped 5 bases, with 19 bases sitting between them. Germline CDR1 is MNHGY and CDR2 is SAAAGT. CDR3: CASSPKRFRAETQYF. CDR3 DNA: TGTGCCAGCAGCCCCAAACGCTTCCGGGCGGAGACCCAGTACTTC.

This clone was counted between two and nine times. The rearrangement joins TRBV9 to TRBJ2-2; possibly TRBD2 for D (5 bases). The CDR3 sequence is 14 residues long. CDR1 and CDR2 from the germline V gene are SGDLS and YYNGEE. V lost 4 bases and J 5 bases, leaving 12 bases between the germline ends. In DNA form, the CDR3 reads TGTGCCAGCAGCCCGACACTAGTAACCGGGGAGCTGTTTTTT. This sequence encodes CASSPTLVTGELFF.

This clone was counted a few times. V is TRBV30 and J is TRBJ1-2, with TRBD1 matching 8 bases. V trimming: 2 bases; J trimming: 4 bases; junction bases outside the gene matches: 3. Germline loops: CDR1 GTSNPN, CDR2 SVGIG (reference sequence). The CDR3 is 13 amino acids. CDR3 nucleotide sequence: TGTGCCTGGAGTCGTACAGGGGGCTATGGCTACACCTTC. Protein sequence: CAWSRTGGYGYTF.

In its sample, this clone ranks as medium-sized. This chain links TRBV11-3 with TRBJ2-7; no clear D. There are 15 residues in the CDR3. The germline V and J ends were trimmed by 1 base and 6 bases, with 16 bases remaining between them. Germline CDR1 is SGHNT and CDR2 is YENEEA. CDR3 loop: CASSLVGLVFSEQYF. The CDR3 DNA reads as TGTGCCAGCAGCTTAGTAGGGCTAGTTTTCTCCGAGCAGTACTTC.

This clone qualifies as medium-sized. The genes are TRBV6-8 and TRBJ2-7; TRBD2 agrees at 13 bases. Germline CDR1 MNHGY, CDR2 SAAAGT. CDR3 size: 14 residues. V gave up 6 bases and J gave up 6 bases; unmatched junction bases: 5. The CDR3 DNA sequence: TGTGCCAGCAGCCGGACTAGCGGGGGAATCGAGCAGTACTTC. Protein product: CASSRTSGGIEQYF.

The sample holds a few counts of this clone. The chain links TRBV27 to TRBJ1-2, with a possible D match to TRBD1 (6 bases). V was shortened by 0 bases and J by 4 bases, with 15 bases between the two germline ends. The CDR3 loop spans 16 amino acids. Germline CDR1 MNHEY, CDR2 SMNVEV (reference sequence). CDR3 DNA: TGTGCCAGCAGTTTATCGTGGGGGGACACTCTCTATGGCTACACCTTC. It yields the protein CASSLSWGDTLYGYTF.